Listed here are 20 T cell receptor beta chains from one sample, sequenced in a study of blood T cell repertoires in COVID-19. Generated by immunoSEQ multiplex PCR, the TCRdb table keeps only in-frame clones and is missing some. The sample lists 250,000 to 300,000 clones; more than 75% were seen once. Source material: peripheral blood. These receptors were collected from a woman aged 40-49 years who had recovered from COVID-19.

V and J are TRBV11-3 and TRBJ1-2; D call uncertain. V shed 1 base and J shed 4 bases, with 7 bases lying between them. Germline V gene lookup returns CDR1 SGHNT and CDR2 YENEEA. The CDR3 has 13 amino acids. The CDR3: CASSLASSYGYTF. The CDR3, as DNA: TGTGCCAGCAGCTTAGCGTCCAGCTATGGCTACACCTTC.

The chain recombines TRBV5-6 with TRBJ2-1; 11 bases fit TRBD2. This CDR3 is 18 amino acids long. V lost 3 bases to trimming and J lost 2 bases; unmatched junction nucleotides: 10. Germline assignment: CDR1 SGHDT and CDR2 YYEEEE. CDR3 DNA sequence: TGTGCCAGCAGCTCCAGACGACTAGCGGGATGGGCCTACAATGAGCAGTTCTTC. Protein sequence: CASSSRRLAGWAYNEQFF.

V is TRBV5-4 and J is TRBJ2-6; 10 bases match TRBD2. CDR3 size: 18 residues. The J segment lost 0 bases and the V segment lost 4 bases, leaving 7 bases of the junction unmatched. Germline lookup yields CDR1 SGHNT and CDR2 YYREEE (reference sequence). The CDR3 loop is CASSQTSGPASGANVLTF. The CDR3 DNA reads TGTGCCAGCAGCCAGACTAGCGGGCCTGCCTCTGGGGCCAACGTCCTGACTTTC.

The rearrangement joins TRBV7-9 to TRBJ2-7; possible D gene TRBD1, 6 bases. The CDR3 covers 15 residues. Trimming pared 2 bases from V and 1 base from J, leaving 12 bases between. Per germline, CDR1 SEHNR and CDR2 FQNEAQ (reference sequence). The CDR3 DNA sequence: TGTGCCAGCAGCTTAATGGGGGCCCCTTCCTACGAGCAGTACTTC. Translating gives CASSLMGAPSYEQYF.

The chain combines TRBV13 with TRBJ2-1; 13 positions agree with TRBD2. The V and J ends lost 5 bases and 7 bases, in that order; junction bases with no gene match: 5. CDR3 length equals 15 residues. Germline V gives CDR1 PRHDT, CDR2 FYEKMQ (reference sequence). This CDR3 reads CASSPPTSGRNEQFF. The CDR3 nucleotides are TGTGCCAGCAGCCCCCCGACTAGCGGGAGGAATGAGCAGTTCTTC.

The chain employs TRBV7-3 and TRBJ2-7; 9 bases line up with TRBD1. V dropped 5 bases and J dropped 1; count of bases not matched to a gene: 6. This CDR3 is 15 amino acids long. Looked up from germline, CDR1 is SGHTA and CDR2 is FQGTGA. The DNA for the CDR3 is TGTGCCAGCAGCCCCGGACAGGGGCCATCCTACGAGCAGTACTTC. Translation gives CASSPGQGPSYEQYF.

The chain is built from TRBV30 and TRBJ2-6, with TRBD1 matching 8 bases. Germline values: CDR1 GTSNPN, CDR2 SVGIG (reference sequence). The CDR3 totals 14 residues. Unmatched junction bases numbered 6, after V lost 3 bases and J lost 8 bases. This CDR3 reads CAWRGDRGTNVLTF. In DNA, the CDR3 is TGTGCCTGGAGGGGCGACAGGGGTACCAACGTCCTGACTTTC.

This clone has a single count. V is TRBV7-2 and J is TRBJ1-5; D gene ambiguous. Germline V gene data show CDR1 as SGHTA and CDR2 as FQGNSA. The CDR3 has 16 amino acids. Deletions cut 5 bases from V and 4 bases from J, with 18 bases between. Here the CDR3 reads CASSRRGSPTNQPQHF. The CDR3, as DNA: TGTGCCAGCAGCCGGCGGGGATCCCCAACAAATCAGCCCCAGCATTTT.

V usage is TRBV7-2 and J usage is TRBJ2-2; a weak D match, TRBD1 (5 bases). Per germline, CDR1 SGHTA and CDR2 FQGNSA. The CDR3 spans 15 residues. V was pared by 5 bases and J by 0 bases, with 10 bases between. DNA of the CDR3: TGTGCCAGCAGCCCTTGGGGCGCGAACACCGGGGAGCTGTTTTTT. This translates into CASSPWGANTGELFF.

The chain uses TRBV5-6 and TRBJ1-1; D gene ambiguous. CDR1 SGHDT and CDR2 YYEEEE come from the germline V gene. The CDR3 is 16 amino acids. V was cut by 4 bases and J by 11 bases, with 27 bases left in between. The CDR3 protein is CASSRGWGAVLQRAFF. The CDR3 coding sequence is TGTGCCAGCAGCCGGGGTTGGGGAGCGGTTTTGCAAAGGGCTTTCTTT.

This chain connects TRBV18 to TRBJ1-4; 7 bases map to TRBD1. Germline loops: CDR1 KGHSH, CDR2 LQKENI. This CDR3 is built from 14 residues. After removal of 3 bases from V and 8 bases from J, the junction contained 6 bases not matched to a gene. The CDR3 sequence is CASSPWQQGEKLFF. The CDR3 bases are TGTGCCAGCTCACCGTGGCAACAGGGGGAAAAACTGTTTTTT.

The chain is built from TRBV10-3 and TRBJ1-1; D is possibly TRBD1 (6 bases). V lost 4 bases, J lost 0 bases, and 9 bases lay in between. Germline V CDR1 and CDR2: ENHRY, SYGVKD. This CDR3 comprises 14 residues. As DNA, the CDR3 is TGTGCCATCAGTGTAGGACAGCTGAACACTGAAGCTTTCTTT. Residues: CAISVGQLNTEAFF.

The chain combines TRBV4-3 with TRBJ1-1, with D hard to call. Looked up from germline, CDR1 is LGHNA and CDR2 is YSLEER. The V end lost 0 bases, the J end lost 7 bases, and 18 bases lay between the germline ends. The CDR3 extends over 16 amino acids. CDR3 bases: TGCGCCAGCAGCCAAGATCGGGCCCCCGCGAGGGATGAAGCTTTCTTT. Its protein product is CASSQDRAPARDEAFF.

This clone was detected a few times. The chain links TRBV7-9 to TRBJ1-5; D may be TRBD1 (5 bases). The CDR3 runs 12 residues. Germline CDR1 is SEHNR and CDR2 is FQNEAQ (reference sequence). Between the trimmed V and J ends, which lost 4 bases and 10 bases, there was a span of 11 bases. This CDR3 reads CASSSGGSPQHF. CDR3 DNA: TGTGCCAGCAGCTCCGGGGGGTCCCCCCAGCATTTT.

The rearrangement links TRBV21-1 to TRBJ2-5; the D segment call TRBD2 is taken from the table without a DNA check. TRBV21-1 is a pseudogene segment. The CDR3 has 18 residues. CDR3 sequence reads: CASSKGTTSGSPQETQYF. CDR3 nucleotide sequence: TGTGCCAGCAGCAAAGGGACGACTAGCGGGAGCCCCCAAGAGACCCAGTACTTC.

The V gene is TRBV5-1, the J gene TRBJ2-2; a possible D gene is TRBD1 (6 bases). V lost 4 bases to trimming and J lost 0 bases, with 13 bases between them. In germline, CDR1 is SGHRS, CDR2 YFSETQ. This CDR3 has 16 residues. CDR3 in amino acids: CASSLIGQTNTGELFF. The CDR3 bases are TGCGCCAGCAGCCTGATCGGACAGACGAACACCGGGGAGCTGTTTTTT. Full variable domain (missing parts from reference TRBV5-1 and TRBJ2-2): KAGVTQTPRYLIKTRGQQVTLSCSPISGHRSVSWYQQTPGQGLQFLFEYFSETQRNKGNFPGRFSGRQFSNSRSEMNVSTLELGDSALYLCASSLIGQTNTGELFFGEGSRLTVL.

J is TRBJ2-1 and V is TRBV29-1; D unresolved. Looked up from germline, CDR1 is SQVTM and CDR2 is ANQGSEA. With 5 bases removed from V and 7 bases from J, the gap between germline ends came to 18 bases. The CDR3 is made up of 14 amino acids. The chain's CDR3 is CSVRPRGSWNEQFF. The DNA for the CDR3 is TGCAGCGTTCGGCCGCGAGGCAGTTGGAATGAGCAGTTCTTC.

The chain is built from TRBV27 and TRBJ2-7; a weak D match, TRBD2 (6 bases). The germline V gene has CDR1 MNHEY and CDR2 SMNVEV (reference sequence). This CDR3 contains 15 residues. Trimming took 1 base from V and 6 from J, leaving 16 bases between them. CDR3 in DNA: TGTGCCAGCAGTTTATGGGGGAGCGGGTGGGGCGAGCAGTACTTC. Its translation is CASSLWGSGWGEQYF.

The V and J genes are TRBV4-3 and TRBJ2-1; 7 bases are shared with TRBD2. The CDR3 runs 18 residues. With V trimmed by 2 bases and J by 4 bases, 14 bases remained unmatched. Per germline, CDR1 LGHNA and CDR2 YSLEER. The CDR3 loop is CASSQSPLRLAAYNEQFF. The CDR3 DNA is TGCGCCAGCAGCCAAAGCCCACTCCGACTAGCAGCGTACAATGAGCAGTTCTTC.

This clone has just one count. The chain uses TRBV7-9 and TRBJ2-3, with D possibly TRBD2 on 7 matching bases. CDR3 length: 18 amino acids. V lost 5 bases and J lost 2, with 23 bases in between. Germline CDR1 reads SEHNR; CDR2 reads FQNEAQ (reference sequence). The CDR3 reads CASSTGTGGPSHTDTQYF. CDR3 sequence (DNA): TGTGCCAGCAGCACAGGGACGGGAGGCCCCTCCCACACAGATACGCAGTATTTT.